In its sample, the clone carrying this T cell receptor (beta chain) was seen many times. TCRdb used MiXCR to reprocess the 5' RACE reads, holding one entry per CDR3 protein. The table has 95,000 to 100,000 distinct CDR3 sequences, under 20% seen once; the top ten hold approximately 6%. This sample was taken from a study of T cells of healthy individuals. Germline V gene data show CDR1 as LNHNV and CDR2 as YYDKDF (reference sequence). V gave up 0 bases and J gave up 2 bases, with 7 bases separating them. The CDR3 is made up of 14 amino acids. The rearrangement joins TRBV15 to TRBJ1-2; no definite D call. The TCR comes from a human donor in good health. Written as DNA, the CDR3 is TGTGCCACCAGCAGAGAGGGAGGGAACTATGGCTACACCTTC. Translating it yields CATSREGGNYGYTF.